The source of this T cell receptor beta chain is a study of T-cell memory formation after mild COVID-19. General observations from the study: There were some responding clones in pre-infection memory, which suggested that cross-reactive memory had joined.

Via MiXCR, TCRdb re-called the 5' RACE reads, giving one row per CDR3 protein. The data show roughly 550,000 distinct CDR3 sequences, around 20% seen once. CDR1 MGHRA and CDR2 YSYEKL come from the germline V gene. Trimming stripped 0 bases from V and 15 bases from J, with 15 bases between. CDR3 length: 13 residues. This clonotype showed up just a few times. The antigen is not known. This receptor was taken from an adult woman who had mild COVID-19 (a few samples of this study predate the infection). Cell type and time point are not known. The sample was PBMCs or a T cell subset sorted from them (not recorded which). The chain carries TRBV4-1 and TRBJ2-1; possible D gene TRBD2, 6 bases. The CDR3 reads CASSQDPGDWGFF. In DNA, the CDR3 is TGCGCCAGCAGCCAAGATCCCGGGGACTGGGGGTTCTTC.